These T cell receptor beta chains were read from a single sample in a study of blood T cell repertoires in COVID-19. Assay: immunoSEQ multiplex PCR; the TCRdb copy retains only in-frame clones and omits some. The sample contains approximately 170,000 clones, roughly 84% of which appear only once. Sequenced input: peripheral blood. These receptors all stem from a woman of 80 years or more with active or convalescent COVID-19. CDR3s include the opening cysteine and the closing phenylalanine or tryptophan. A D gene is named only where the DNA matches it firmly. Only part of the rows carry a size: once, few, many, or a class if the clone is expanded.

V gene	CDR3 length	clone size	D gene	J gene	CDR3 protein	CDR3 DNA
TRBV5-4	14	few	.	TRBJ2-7	CASSREGGTYEQYF	TGTGCCAGCAGCAGGGAGGGGGGGACTTACGAGCAGTACTTC
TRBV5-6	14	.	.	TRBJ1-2	CASSLHEGSYGYTF	TGTGCCAGCAGCTTGCACGAGGGAAGCTATGGCTACACCTTC
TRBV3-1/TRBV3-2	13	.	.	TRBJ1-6	CASTDSYNSPLHF	TGTGCCAGCACGGACAGCTATAATTCACCCCTCCACTTT
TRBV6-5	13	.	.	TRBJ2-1	CASSMSSYNEQFF	TGTGCCAGCAGCATGAGCTCCTACAATGAGCAGTTCTTC
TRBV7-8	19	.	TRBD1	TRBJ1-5	CASSLTPYGTGDSNQPQHF	TGTGCCAGCAGCTTAACACCTTATGGGACAGGGGACAGCAATCAGCCCCAGCATTTT
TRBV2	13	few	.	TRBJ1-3	CASSIESGNTIYF	TGTGCCAGCAGTATAGAATCTGGAAACACCATATATTTT
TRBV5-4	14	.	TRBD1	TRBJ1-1	CASSLAQGSTEAFF	TGTGCCAGCAGCTTGGCACAGGGGAGCACTGAAGCTTTCTTT
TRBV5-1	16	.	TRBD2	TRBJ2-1	CASSLAQLAVYNEQFF	TGCGCCAGCAGCTTGGCCCAGCTAGCGGTATACAATGAGCAGTTCTTC
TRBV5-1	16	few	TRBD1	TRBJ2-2	CASSLGQGAGTGELFF	TGCGCCAGCAGCTTGGGACAGGGGGCCGGCACCGGGGAGCTGTTTTTT
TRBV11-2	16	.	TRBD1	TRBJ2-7	CASSSIWTGQNTEQYF	TGTGCCAGCAGCTCGATATGGACGGGACAGAACACCGAGCAGTACTTC
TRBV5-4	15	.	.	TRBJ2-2	CASSPGLSGGGELFF	TGTGCCAGCAGCCCGGGACTTTCGGGTGGCGGGGAGCTGTTTTTT
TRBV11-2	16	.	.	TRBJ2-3	CASSYPLSRGTDTQYF	TGTGCCAGCAGCTATCCCCTATCGCGAGGCACAGATACGCAGTATTTT
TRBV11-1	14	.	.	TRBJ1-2	CASSAPGGNYGYTF	TGTGCCAGCAGCGCCCCGGGAGGTAACTATGGCTACACCTTC
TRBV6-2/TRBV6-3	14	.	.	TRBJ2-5	CASSSPVGAETQYF	TGTGCCAGCAGTTCCCCGGTGGGGGCTGAGACCCAGTACTTC
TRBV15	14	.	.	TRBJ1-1	CATSRGQSNTEAFF	TGTGCCACCAGCAGAGGGCAGTCGAACACTGAAGCTTTCTTT
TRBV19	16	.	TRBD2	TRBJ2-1	CASSSLLAGDHNEQFF	TGTGCCAGTAGTTCACTACTAGCGGGAGACCACAATGAGCAGTTCTTC